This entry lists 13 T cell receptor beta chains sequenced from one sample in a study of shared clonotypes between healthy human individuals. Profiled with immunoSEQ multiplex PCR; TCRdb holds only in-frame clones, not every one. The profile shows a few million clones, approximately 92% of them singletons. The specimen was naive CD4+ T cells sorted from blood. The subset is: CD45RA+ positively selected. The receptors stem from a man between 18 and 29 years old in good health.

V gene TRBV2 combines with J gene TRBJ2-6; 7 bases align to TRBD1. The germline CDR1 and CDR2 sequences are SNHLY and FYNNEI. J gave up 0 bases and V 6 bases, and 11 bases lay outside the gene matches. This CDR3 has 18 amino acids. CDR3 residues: CASSSMGQTSSGANVLTF. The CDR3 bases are TGTGCCAGCAGCAGTATGGGACAGACCTCCTCTGGGGCCAACGTCCTGACTTTC. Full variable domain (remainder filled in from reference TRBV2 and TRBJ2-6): EPEVTQTPSHQVTQMGQEVILRCVPISNHLYFYWYRQILGQKVEFLVSFYNNEISEKSEIFDDQFSVERPDGSNFTLKIRSTKLEDSAMYFCASSSMGQTSSGANVLTFGAGSRLTVL.

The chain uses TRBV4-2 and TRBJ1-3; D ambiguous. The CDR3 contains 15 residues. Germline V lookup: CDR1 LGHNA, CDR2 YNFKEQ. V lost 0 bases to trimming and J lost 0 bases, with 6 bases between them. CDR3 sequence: CASSQDWSSGNTIYF. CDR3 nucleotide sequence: TGTGCCAGCAGCCAAGATTGGAGCTCTGGAAACACCATATATTTT.

The CDR3 reads CASSLEGQTEAFF. The CDR3 DNA follows: TGCGCCAGCAGCTTGGAGGGACAGACTGAAGCTTTCTTT. The gene calls are TRBV5-1 and TRBJ1-1; TRBD1 matches at 7 bases. J gave up 5 bases and V 0 bases, and 1 base lay outside the gene matches. The CDR3 spans 13 residues. CDR1 is SGHRS, CDR2 YFSETQ, per germline.

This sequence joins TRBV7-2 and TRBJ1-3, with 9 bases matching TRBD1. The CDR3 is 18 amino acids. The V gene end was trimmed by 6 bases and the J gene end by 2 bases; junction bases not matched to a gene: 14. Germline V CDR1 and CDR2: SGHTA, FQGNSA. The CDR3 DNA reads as TGTGCCAGCAGTCGGGACAGGGAAGAAACCAGAGCTGGAAACACCATATATTTT. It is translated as CASSRDREETRAGNTIYF.

CDR3 sequence reads: CASSRTSGGASYNEQFF. The DNA for the CDR3 is TGCGCCAGCAGCCGGACTAGCGGGGGGGCCTCCTACAATGAGCAGTTCTTC. The chain couples TRBV4-1 to TRBJ2-1; 15 positions agree with TRBD2. V dropped 4 bases and J dropped 0; count of bases not matched to a gene: 1. The CDR3 extends over 17 amino acids. Germline lookup yields CDR1 MGHRA and CDR2 YSYEKL.

CDR3 loop: CASSIGGRSYEQYF. The CDR3 nucleotides are TGTGCCAGTAGTATAGGGGGCAGATCCTACGAGCAGTACTTC. The chain uses TRBV19 and TRBJ2-7, with a tentative D call TRBD1 (5 bases). The CDR3 covers 14 residues. Germline V gives CDR1 LNHDA, CDR2 SQIVND (reference sequence). V was trimmed by 1 base and J by 1 base, leaving 8 bases between them. The full variable domain, completed using reference TRBV19 and TRBJ2-7, is DGGITQSPKYLFRKEGQNVTLSCEQNLNHDAMYWYRQDPGQGLRLIYYSQIVNDFQKGDIAEGYSVSREKKESFPLTVTSAQKNPTAFYLCASSIGGRSYEQYFGPGTRLTVT.

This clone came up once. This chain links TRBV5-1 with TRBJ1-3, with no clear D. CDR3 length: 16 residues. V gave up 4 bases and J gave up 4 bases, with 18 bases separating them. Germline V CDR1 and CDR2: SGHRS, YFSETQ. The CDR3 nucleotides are TGCGCCAGCAGCCCAAGCCCCAATTGGGAAGGAAACACCATATATTTT. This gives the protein CASSPSPNWEGNTIYF.

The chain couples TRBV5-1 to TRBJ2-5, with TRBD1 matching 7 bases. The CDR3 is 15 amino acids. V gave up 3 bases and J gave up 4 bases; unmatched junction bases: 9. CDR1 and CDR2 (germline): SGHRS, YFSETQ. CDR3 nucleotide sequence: TGCGCCAGCAGCTCGACAGGGTGGGACGGAGAGACCCAGTACTTC. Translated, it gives CASSSTGWDGETQYF.

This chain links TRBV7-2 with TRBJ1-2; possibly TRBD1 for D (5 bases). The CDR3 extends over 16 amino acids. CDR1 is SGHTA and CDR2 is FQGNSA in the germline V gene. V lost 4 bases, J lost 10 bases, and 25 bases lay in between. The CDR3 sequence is CASSSQWGIRPEDYTF. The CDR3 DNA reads TGTGCCAGCAGCTCCCAATGGGGCATCCGGCCCGAGGACTACACCTTC.

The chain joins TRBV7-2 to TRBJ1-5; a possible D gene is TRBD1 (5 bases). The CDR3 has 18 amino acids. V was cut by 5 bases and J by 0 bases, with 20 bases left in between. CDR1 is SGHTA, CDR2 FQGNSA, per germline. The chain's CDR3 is CASSRRTGGVYSNQPQHF. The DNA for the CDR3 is TGTGCCAGCAGCCGCAGGACGGGGGGGGTATATAGCAATCAGCCCCAGCATTTT.

CDR3 region: CSVDPGQGERAFF. The CDR3 DNA is TGCAGCGTTGACCCAGGACAGGGGGAGAGGGCTTTCTTT. The chain carries TRBV29-1 and TRBJ1-1; 10 bases agree with TRBD1. V dropped 3 bases and J dropped 11; count of bases not matched to a gene: 9. This CDR3 contains 13 residues. Germline CDR1 is SQVTM and CDR2 is ANQGSEA.

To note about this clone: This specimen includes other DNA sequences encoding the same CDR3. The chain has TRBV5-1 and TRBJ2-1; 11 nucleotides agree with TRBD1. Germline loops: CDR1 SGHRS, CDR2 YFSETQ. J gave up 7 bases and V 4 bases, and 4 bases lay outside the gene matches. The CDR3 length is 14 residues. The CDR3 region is CASSLGQGANEQFF. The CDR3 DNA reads TGCGCCAGCAGCCTAGGACAGGGGGCAAATGAGCAGTTCTTC.

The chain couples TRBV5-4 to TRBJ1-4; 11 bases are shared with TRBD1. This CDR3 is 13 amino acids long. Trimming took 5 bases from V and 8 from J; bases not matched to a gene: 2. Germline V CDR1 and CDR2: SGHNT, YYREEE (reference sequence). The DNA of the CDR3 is TGTGCCAGCAGGGGACAGGGGGACGAAAAACTGTTTTTT. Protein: CASRGQGDEKLFF. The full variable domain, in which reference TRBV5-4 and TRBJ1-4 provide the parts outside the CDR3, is ETGVTQSPTHLIKTRGQQVTLRCSSQSGHNTVSWYQQALGQGPQFIFQYYREEENGRGNFPPRFSGLQFPNYSSELNVNALELDDSALYLCASRGQGDEKLFFGSGTQLSVL.